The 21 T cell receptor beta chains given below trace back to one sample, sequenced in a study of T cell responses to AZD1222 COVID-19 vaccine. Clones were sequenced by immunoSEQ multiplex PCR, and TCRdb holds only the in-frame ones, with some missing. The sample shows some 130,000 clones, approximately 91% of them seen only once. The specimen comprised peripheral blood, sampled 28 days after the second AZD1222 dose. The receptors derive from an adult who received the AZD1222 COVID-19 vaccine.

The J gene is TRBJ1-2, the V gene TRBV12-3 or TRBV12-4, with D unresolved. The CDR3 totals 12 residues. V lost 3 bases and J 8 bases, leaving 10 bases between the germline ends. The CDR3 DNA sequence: TGTGCCAGCAGTTTCATAGGTCTGGGCTACACCTTC. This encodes CASSFIGLGYTF.

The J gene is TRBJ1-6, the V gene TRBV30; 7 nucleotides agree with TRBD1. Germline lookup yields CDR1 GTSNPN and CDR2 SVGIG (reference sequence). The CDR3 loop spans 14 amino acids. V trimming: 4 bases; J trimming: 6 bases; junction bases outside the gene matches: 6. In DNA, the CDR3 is TGTGCCTGGAATCCGGGACAGATTAATTCACCCCTCCACTTT. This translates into CAWNPGQINSPLHF.

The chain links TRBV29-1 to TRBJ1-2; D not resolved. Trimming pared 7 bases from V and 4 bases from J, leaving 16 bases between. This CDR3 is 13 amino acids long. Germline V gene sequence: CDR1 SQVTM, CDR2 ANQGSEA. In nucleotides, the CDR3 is TGCAGCGCCCGGGAGGGAGGTGGCTATGGCTACACCTTC. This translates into CSAREGGGYGYTF.

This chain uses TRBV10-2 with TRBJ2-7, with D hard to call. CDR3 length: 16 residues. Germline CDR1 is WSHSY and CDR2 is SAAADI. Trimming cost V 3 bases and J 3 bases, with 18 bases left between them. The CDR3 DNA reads TGCGCCAGCAGTGACGATAGCTTGATAAATTTCTACGAGCAGTACTTC. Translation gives CASSDDSLINFYEQYF.

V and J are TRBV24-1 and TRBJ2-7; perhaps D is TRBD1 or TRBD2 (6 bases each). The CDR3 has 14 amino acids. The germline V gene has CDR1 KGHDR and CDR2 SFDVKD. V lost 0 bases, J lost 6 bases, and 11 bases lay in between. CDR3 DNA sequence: TGTGCCACCAGTGATTTGCGTGAGGGGGGCGAGCAGTACTTC. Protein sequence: CATSDLREGGEQYF.

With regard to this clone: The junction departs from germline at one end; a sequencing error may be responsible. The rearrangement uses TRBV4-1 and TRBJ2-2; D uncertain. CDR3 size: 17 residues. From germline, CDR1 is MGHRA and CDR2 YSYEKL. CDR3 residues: CASSQDRGMVNAGELFF. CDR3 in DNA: TGCGCCAGCAGCCAAGATCGTGGAATGGTGAACGCCGGGGAGCTGTTTTTT.

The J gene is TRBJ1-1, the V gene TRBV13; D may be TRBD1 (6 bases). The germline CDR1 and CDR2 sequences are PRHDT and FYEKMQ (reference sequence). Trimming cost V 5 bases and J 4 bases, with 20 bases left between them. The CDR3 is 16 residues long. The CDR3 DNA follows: TGTGCCAGCAGCGCTGGGCCGGGGACACCTTTCACTGAAGCTTTCTTT. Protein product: CASSAGPGTPFTEAFF.

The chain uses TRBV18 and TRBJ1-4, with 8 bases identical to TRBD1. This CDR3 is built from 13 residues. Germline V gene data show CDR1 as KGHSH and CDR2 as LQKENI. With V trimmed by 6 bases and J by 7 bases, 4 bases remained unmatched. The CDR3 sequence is CASSPDRVEKLFF. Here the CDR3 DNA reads TGTGCCAGCTCCCCGGACAGGGTTGAAAAACTGTTTTTT.

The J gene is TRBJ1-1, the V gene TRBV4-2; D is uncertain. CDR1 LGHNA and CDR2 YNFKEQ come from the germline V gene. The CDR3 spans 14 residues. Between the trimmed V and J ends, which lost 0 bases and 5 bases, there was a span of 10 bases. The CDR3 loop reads CASSQDRVGTEAFF. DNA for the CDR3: TGTGCCAGCAGCCAAGATAGGGTAGGGACTGAAGCTTTCTTT.

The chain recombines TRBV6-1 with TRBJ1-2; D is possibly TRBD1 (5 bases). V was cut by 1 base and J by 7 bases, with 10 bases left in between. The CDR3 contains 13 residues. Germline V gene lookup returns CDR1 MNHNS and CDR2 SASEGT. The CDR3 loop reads CASSEVGGGGYTF. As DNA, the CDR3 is TGTGCCAGCAGTGAAGTCGGGGGGGGTGGCTACACCTTC.

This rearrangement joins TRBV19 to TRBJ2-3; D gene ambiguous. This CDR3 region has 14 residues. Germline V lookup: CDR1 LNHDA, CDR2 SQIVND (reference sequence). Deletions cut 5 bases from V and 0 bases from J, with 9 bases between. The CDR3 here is CASSLRASTDTQYF. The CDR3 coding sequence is TGTGCCAGTAGTCTTCGGGCAAGCACAGATACGCAGTATTTT.

The CDR3 reads CASSLGLAAGELFF. In nucleotides, the CDR3 is TGTGCCAGCAGCTTGGGTCTAGCTGCCGGGGAGCTGTTTTTT. The rearrangement uses TRBV7-3 and TRBJ2-2; D is perhaps TRBD2 (5 bases). The germline V gene encodes CDR1 SGHTA and CDR2 FQGTGA. The CDR3 totals 14 residues. V dropped 3 bases and J dropped 6 bases, with 11 bases sitting between them.

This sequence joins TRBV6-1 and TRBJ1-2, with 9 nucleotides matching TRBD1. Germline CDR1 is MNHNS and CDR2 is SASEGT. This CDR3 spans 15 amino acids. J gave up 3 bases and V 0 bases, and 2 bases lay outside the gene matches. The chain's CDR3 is CASSEAGTGYYGYTF. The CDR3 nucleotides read TGTGCCAGCAGTGAAGCGGGGACAGGGTACTATGGCTACACCTTC.

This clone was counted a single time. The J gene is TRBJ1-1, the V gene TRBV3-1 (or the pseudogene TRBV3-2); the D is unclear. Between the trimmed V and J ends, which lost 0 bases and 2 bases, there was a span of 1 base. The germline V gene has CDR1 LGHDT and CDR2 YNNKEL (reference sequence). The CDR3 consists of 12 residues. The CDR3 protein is CASSQENTEAFF. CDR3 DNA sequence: TGTGCCAGCAGCCAAGAAAACACTGAAGCTTTCTTT.

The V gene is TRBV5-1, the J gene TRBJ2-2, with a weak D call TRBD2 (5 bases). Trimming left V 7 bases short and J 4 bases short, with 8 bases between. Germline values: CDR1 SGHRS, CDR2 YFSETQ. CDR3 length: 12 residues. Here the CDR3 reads CASGEPTGELFF. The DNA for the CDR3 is TGCGCCAGCGGGGAGCCCACCGGGGAGCTGTTTTTT.

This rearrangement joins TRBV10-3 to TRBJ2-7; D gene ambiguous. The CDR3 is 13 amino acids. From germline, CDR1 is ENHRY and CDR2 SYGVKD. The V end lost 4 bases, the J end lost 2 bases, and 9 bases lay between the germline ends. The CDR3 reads CAISGQGTYEQYF. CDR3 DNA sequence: TGTGCCATCAGTGGCCAAGGGACCTACGAGCAGTACTTC.

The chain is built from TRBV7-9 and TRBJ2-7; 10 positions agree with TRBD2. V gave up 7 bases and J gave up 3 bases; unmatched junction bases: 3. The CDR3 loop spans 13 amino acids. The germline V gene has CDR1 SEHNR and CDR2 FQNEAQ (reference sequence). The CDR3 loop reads CASIASGSYEQYF. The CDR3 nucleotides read TGTGCCAGCATCGCTAGCGGGAGCTACGAGCAGTACTTC.

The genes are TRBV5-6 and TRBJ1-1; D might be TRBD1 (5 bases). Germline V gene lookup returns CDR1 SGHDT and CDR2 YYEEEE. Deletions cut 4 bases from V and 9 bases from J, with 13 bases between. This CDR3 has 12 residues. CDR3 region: CASSPDSAKAFF. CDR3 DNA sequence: TGTGCCAGCAGCCCAGACAGCGCTAAAGCTTTCTTT.

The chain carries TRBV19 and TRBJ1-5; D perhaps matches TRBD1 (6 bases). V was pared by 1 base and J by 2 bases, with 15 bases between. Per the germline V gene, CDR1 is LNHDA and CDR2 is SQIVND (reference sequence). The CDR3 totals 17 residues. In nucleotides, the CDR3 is TGTGCCAGTAGTATAGGGGGTGGCAGGGGTCGCAATCAGCCCCAGCATTTT. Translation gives CASSIGGGRGRNQPQHF.

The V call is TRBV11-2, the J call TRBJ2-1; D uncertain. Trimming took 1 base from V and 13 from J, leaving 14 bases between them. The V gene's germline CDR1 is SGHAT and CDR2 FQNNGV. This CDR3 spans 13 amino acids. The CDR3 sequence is CASSLVEPGPQFF. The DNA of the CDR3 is TGTGCCAGCAGCTTAGTCGAACCGGGCCCCCAGTTCTTC.

CDR3 nucleotide sequence: TGTGCCAGCAGCCAAGCCCACAGGGGGCGTTTTGGTCAGCCCCAGCATTTT. It codes for CASSQAHRGRFGQPQHF. The V gene is TRBV3-1 (or the pseudogene TRBV3-2), the J gene TRBJ1-5; TRBD1 matches at 9 bases. This CDR3 spans 17 amino acids. Germline CDR1 LGHDT, CDR2 YNNKEL (reference sequence). Trimming took 1 base from V and 6 from J; bases not matched to a gene: 10.